This T cell receptor (beta chain) was recorded in a study of shared clonotypes between healthy human individuals. Template for every sorted-subset replicate PCR totaled about 0.2 ug DNA, around 32,000 T cell genomes. This table comes from immunoSEQ multiplex PCR, and its TCRdb copy is limited to in-frame clones, with some not included. Seen here are roughly 720,000 clones, less than 95% observed once, and the top ten hold 34%. Germline assignment: CDR1 SEHNR and CDR2 FQNEAQ (reference sequence). The junction had 9 bases not matched to a gene; V was cut back by 5 bases and J by 8 bases. This CDR3 region has 14 residues. Everyone who donated was a Caucasian adult who lived in Nashville, Tennessee. CD8 memory comprised CD45RO+ plus CCR7-negative CD45RA+ TemRA cells. With respect to this clone: Its antigen remains unknown.

Study-wide points: Non-shared clonotypes had lower generation probabilities than clonotypes shared by all four sorted-subset donors.

The sequenced sample was memory CD8+ T cells from PBMCs. This sample's subset: CD45RO+ cells pooled with CCR7-negative TemRA cells. This chain joins TRBV7-9 and TRBJ2-4; 7 positions match TRBD1. This receptor was identified in a man aged 18 to 35 in good health. Some clones in this sample may be carry-over from other donors' samples. The CDR3 spells CASSPRQGEDIQYF. As DNA, the CDR3 is TGTGCCAGCAGCCCCCGGCAGGGGGAAGACATTCAGTACTTC.